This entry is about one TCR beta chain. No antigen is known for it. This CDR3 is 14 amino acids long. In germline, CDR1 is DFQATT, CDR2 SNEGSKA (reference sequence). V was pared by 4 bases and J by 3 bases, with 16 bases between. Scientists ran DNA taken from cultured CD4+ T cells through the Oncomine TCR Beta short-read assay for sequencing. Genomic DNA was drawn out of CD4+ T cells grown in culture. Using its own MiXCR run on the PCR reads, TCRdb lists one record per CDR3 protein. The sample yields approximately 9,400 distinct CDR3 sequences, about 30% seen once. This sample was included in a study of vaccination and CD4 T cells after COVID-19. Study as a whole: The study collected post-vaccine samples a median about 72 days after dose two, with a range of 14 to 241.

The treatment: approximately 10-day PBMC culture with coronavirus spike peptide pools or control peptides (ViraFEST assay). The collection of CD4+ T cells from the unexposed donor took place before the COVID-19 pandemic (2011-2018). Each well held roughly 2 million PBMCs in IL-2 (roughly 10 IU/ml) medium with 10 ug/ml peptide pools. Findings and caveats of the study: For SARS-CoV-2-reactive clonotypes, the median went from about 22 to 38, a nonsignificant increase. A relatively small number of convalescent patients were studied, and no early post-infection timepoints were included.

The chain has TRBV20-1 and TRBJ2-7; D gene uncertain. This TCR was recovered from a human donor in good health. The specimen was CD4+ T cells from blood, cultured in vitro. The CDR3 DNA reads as TGCAGTGCTAACCCCCCATTTTGGGACTACGAGCAGTACTTC. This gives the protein CSANPPFWDYEQYF.